This passage covers 2 T cell receptor beta chains from one sample sequenced in a study of blood T cell repertoires in COVID-19. Profiled with immunoSEQ multiplex PCR; TCRdb holds only in-frame clones, not every one. The table lists 400,000 to 550,000 clones, 80% to 90% of them singletons. The specimen was peripheral blood. The receptors come from a woman aged 30 to 39 with acute or convalescent COVID-19.

The gene calls are TRBV19 and TRBJ1-6, with D possibly being TRBD1 (5 bases). CDR1 LNHDA and CDR2 SQIVND come from the germline V gene (reference sequence). V was trimmed by 10 bases and J by 4 bases, leaving 11 bases between them. The CDR3 is 13 residues long. Here the CDR3 DNA reads TGTGCCACCCAGGGAAGTTATAATTCACCCCTCCACTTT. Encoded protein: CATQGSYNSPLHF.

The rearrangement joins TRBV6-6 to TRBJ2-2, with a weak D call TRBD1 (5 bases). The germline CDR1 and CDR2 sequences are MNHNY and SVGAGI (reference sequence). This CDR3 spans 12 amino acids. Trimming left V 8 bases short and J 1 base short, with 5 bases between. CDR3 bases: TGTGCCAGCCAGGGGAACACCGGGGAGCTGTTTTTT. This encodes CASQGNTGELFF.